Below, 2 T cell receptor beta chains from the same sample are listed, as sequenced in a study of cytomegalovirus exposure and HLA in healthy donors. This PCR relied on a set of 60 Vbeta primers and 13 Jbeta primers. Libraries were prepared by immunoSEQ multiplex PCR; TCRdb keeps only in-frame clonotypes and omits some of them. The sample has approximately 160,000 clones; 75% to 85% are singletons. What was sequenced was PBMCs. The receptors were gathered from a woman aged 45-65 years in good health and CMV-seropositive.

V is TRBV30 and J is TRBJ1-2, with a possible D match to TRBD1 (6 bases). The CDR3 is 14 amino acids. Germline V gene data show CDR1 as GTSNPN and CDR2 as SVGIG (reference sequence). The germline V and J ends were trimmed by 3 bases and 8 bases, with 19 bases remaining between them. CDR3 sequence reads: CAWSKWDTAAGYTF. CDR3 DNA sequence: TGTGCCTGGAGCAAATGGGACACAGCAGCCGGCTACACCTTC.

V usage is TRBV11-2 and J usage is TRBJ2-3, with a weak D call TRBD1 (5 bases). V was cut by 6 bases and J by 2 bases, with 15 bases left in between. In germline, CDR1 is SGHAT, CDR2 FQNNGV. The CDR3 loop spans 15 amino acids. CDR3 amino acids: CASSLAGAYTDTQYF. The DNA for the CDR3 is TGTGCCAGCAGTTTGGCTGGGGCCTACACAGATACGCAGTATTTT.